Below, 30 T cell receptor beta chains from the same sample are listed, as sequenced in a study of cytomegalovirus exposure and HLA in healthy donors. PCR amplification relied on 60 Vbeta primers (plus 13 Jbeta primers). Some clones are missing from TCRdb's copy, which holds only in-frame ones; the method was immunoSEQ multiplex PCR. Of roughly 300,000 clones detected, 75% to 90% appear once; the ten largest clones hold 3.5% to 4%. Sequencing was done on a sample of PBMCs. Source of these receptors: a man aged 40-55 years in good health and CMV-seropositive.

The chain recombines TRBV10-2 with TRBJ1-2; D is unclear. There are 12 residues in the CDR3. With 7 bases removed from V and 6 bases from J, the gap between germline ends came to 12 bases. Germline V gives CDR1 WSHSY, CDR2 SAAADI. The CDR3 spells CASTYGRDGYTF. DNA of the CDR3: TGCGCCAGCACTTATGGTCGGGATGGCTACACCTTC.

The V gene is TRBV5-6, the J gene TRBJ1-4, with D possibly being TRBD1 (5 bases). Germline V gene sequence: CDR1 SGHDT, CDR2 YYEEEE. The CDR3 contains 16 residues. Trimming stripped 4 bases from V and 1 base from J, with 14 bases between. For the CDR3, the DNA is TGTGCCAGCAGCCCGAATTTGGGGGGAACTAATGAAAAACTGTTTTTT. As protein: CASSPNLGGTNEKLFF.

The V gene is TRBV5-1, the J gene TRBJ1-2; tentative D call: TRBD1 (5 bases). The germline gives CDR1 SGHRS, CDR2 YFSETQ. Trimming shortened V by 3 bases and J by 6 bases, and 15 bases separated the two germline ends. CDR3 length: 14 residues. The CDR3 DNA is TGCGCCAGCAGCTGGGACTCCCGGGGTGATGGCTACACCTTC. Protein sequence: CASSWDSRGDGYTF.

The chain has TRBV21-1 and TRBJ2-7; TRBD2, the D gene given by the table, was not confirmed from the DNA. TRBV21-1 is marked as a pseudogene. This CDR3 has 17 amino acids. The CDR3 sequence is CASSKVVASGRGYEQYF. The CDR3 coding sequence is TGTGCCAGCAGCAAAGTCGTCGCTAGCGGGAGGGGTTACGAGCAGTACTTC.

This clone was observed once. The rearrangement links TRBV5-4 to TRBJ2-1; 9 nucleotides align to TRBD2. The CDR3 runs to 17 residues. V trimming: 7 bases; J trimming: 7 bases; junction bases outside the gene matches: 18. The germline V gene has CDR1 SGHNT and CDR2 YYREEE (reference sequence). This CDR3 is CASHPNPTSGGGNEQFF. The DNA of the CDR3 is TGTGCCAGCCATCCCAACCCGACTAGCGGAGGGGGAAATGAGCAGTTCTTC.

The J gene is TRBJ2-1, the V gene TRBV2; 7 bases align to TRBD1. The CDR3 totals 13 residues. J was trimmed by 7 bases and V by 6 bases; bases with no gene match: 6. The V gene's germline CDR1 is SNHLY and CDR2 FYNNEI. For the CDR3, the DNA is TGTGCCAGCAGACTGACAGGGTCAAATGAGCAGTTCTTC. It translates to CASRLTGSNEQFF. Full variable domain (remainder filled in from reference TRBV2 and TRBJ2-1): EPEVTQTPSHQVTQMGQEVILRCVPISNHLYFYWYRQILGQKVEFLVSFYNNEISEKSEIFDDQFSVERPDGSNFTLKIRSTKLEDSAMYFCASRLTGSNEQFFGPGTRLTVL.

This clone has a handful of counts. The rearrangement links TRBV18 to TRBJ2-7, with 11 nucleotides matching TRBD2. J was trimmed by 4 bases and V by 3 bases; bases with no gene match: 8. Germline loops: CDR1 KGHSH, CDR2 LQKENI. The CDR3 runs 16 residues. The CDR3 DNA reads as TGTGCCAGCTCACCGCCCTCTAGCGGGAGGAGGTACGAGCAGTACTTC. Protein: CASSPPSSGRRYEQYF. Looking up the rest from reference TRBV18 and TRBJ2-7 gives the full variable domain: NAGVMQNPRHLVRRRGQEARLRCSPMKGHSHVYWYRQLPEEGLKFMVYLQKENIIDESGMPKERFSAEFPKEGPSILRIQQVVRGDSAAYFCASSPPSSGRRYEQYFGPGTRLTVT.

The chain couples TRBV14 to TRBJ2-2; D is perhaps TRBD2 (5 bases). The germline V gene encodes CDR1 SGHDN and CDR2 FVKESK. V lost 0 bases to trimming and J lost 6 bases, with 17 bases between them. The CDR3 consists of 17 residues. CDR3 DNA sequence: TGTGCCAGCAGCCAAGAGACGGGGTGGAGTGGGCCCGGGGAGCTGTTTTTT. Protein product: CASSQETGWSGPGELFF.

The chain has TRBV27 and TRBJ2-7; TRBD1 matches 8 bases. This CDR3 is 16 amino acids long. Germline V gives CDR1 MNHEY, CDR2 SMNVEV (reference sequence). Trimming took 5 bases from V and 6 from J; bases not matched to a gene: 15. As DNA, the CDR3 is TGTGCCAGCAGTCCGGAGGACAGGGCCGGACGAGGCGAGCAGTACTTC. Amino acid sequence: CASSPEDRAGRGEQYF.

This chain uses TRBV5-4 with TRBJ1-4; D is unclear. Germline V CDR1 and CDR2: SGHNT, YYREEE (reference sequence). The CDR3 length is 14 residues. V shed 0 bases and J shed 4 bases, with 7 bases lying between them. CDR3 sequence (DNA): TGTGCCAGCAGCTTGGGGCGGTATAATGAAAAACTGTTTTTT. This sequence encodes CASSLGRYNEKLFF. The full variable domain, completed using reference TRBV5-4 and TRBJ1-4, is ETGVTQSPTHLIKTRGQQVTLRCSSQSGHNTVSWYQQALGQGPQFIFQYYREEENGRGNFPPRFSGLQFPNYSSELNVNALELDDSALYLCASSLGRYNEKLFFGSGTQLSVL.

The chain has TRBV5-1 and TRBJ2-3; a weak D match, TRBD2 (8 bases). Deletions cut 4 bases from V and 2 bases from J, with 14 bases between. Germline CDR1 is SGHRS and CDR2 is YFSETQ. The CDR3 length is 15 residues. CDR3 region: CASSTGGTATDTQYF. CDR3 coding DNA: TGCGCCAGCAGCACGGGGGGGACAGCCACAGATACGCAGTATTTT.

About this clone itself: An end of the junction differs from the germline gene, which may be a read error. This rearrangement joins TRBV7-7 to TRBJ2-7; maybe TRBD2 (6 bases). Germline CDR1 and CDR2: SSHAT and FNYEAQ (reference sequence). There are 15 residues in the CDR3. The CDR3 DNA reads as TGTGCTAGCAGCTTAGCGGAGGGAAGGTCCTACGAGCAGTACTTC. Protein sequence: CASSLAEGRSYEQYF.

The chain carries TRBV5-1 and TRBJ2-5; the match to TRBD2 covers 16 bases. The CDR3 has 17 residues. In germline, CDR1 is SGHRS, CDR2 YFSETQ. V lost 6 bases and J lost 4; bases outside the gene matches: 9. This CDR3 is CASNTGLAGGRSETQYF. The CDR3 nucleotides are TGCGCCAGCAACACGGGACTAGCGGGAGGGCGGTCAGAGACCCAGTACTTC.

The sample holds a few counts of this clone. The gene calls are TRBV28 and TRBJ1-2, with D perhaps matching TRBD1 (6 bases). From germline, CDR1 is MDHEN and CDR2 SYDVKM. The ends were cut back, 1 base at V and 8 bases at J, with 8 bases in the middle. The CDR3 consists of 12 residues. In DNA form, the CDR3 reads TGTGCCAGCAGTTTATCCGACAGGGGCTACACCTTC. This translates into CASSLSDRGYTF.

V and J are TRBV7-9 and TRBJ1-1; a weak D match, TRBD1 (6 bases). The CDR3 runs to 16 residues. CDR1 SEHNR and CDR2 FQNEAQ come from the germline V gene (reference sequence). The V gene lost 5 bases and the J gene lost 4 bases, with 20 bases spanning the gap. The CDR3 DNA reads TGTGCCAGCAGCCTGGACAGCGTGGGAAGTCTCACTGAAGCTTTCTTT. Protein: CASSLDSVGSLTEAFF.

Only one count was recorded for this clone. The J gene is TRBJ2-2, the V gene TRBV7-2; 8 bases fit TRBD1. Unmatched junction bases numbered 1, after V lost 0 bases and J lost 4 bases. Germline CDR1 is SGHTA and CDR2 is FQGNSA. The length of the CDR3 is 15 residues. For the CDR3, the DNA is TGTGCCAGCAGCTTAGCAGGACAGGGCACCGGGGAGCTGTTTTTT. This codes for CASSLAGQGTGELFF.

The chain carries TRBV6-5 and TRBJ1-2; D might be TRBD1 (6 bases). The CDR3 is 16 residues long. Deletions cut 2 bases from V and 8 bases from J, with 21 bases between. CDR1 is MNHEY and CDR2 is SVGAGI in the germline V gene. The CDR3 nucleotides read TGTGCCAGCAGTTACGTGGGGGCTCTTGCCGTCCGCGGCTACACCTTC. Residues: CASSYVGALAVRGYTF.

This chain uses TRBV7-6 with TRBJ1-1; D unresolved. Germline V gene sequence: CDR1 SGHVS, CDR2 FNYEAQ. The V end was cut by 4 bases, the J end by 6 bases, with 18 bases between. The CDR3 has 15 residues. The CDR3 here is CASSSTSHSLAEAFF. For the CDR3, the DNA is TGTGCCAGCAGCTCCACTTCCCACAGCTTAGCTGAAGCTTTCTTT.

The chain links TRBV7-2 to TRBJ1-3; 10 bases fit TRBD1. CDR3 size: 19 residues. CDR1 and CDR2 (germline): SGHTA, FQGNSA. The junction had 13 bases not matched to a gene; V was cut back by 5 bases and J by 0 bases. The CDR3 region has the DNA TGTGCCAGCAGCCTTTCCGGGACAGGGGCCTCCTACTCTGGAAACACCATATATTTT. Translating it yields CASSLSGTGASYSGNTIYF. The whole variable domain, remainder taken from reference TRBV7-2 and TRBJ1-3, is GAGVSQSPSNKVTEKGKDVELRCDPISGHTALYWYRQSLGQGLEFLIYFQGNSAPDKSGLPSDRFSAERTGGSVSTLTIQRTQQEDSAVYLCASSLSGTGASYSGNTIYFGEGSWLTVV.

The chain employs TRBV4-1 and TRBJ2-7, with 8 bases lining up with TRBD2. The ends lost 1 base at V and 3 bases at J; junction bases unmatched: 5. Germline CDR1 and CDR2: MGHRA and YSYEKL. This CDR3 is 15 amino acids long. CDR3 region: CASSQGLGLVYEQYF. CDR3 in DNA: TGCGCCAGCAGCCAAGGATTGGGACTAGTCTACGAGCAGTACTTC.

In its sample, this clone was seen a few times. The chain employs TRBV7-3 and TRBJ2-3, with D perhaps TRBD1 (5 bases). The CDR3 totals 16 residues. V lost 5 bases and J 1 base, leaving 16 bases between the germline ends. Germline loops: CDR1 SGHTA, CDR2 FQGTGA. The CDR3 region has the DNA TGTGCCAGCAGCCCTTTCAAAGGGGCGGGCACAGATACGCAGTATTTT. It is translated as CASSPFKGAGTDTQYF. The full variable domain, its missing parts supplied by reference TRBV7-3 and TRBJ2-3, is GAGVSQTPSNKVTEKGKYVELRCDPISGHTALYWYRQSLGQGPEFLIYFQGTGAADDSGLPNDRFFAVRPEGSVSTLKIQRTERGDSAVYLCASSPFKGAGTDTQYFGPGTRLTVL.

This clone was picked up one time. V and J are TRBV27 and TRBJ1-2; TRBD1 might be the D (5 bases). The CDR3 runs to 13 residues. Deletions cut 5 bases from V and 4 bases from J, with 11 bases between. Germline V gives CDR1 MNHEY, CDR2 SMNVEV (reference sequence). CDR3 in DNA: TGTGCCAGCAGTCCTACAGGAATCTATGGCTACACCTTC. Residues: CASSPTGIYGYTF.

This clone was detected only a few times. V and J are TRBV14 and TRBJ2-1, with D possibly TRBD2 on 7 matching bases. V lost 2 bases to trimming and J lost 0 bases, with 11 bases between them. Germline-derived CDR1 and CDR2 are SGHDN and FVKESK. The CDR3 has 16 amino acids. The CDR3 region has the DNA TGTGCCAGCAGCCAACGGGGGGCACACTCCTACAATGAGCAGTTCTTC. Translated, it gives CASSQRGAHSYNEQFF.

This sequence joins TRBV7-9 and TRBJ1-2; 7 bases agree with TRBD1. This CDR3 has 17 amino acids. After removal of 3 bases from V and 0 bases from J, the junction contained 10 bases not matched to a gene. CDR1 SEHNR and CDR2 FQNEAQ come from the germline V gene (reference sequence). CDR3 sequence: CASSLGLGQSSNYGYTF. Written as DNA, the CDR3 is TGTGCCAGCAGCTTGGGGCTGGGACAGTCTTCTAACTATGGCTACACCTTC. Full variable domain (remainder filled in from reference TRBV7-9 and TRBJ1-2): DTGVSQNPRHKITKRGQNVTFRCDPISEHNRLYWYRQTLGQGPEFLTYFQNEAQLEKSRLLSDRFSAERPKGSFSTLEIQRTEQGDSAMYLCASSLGLGQSSNYGYTFGSGTRLTVV.

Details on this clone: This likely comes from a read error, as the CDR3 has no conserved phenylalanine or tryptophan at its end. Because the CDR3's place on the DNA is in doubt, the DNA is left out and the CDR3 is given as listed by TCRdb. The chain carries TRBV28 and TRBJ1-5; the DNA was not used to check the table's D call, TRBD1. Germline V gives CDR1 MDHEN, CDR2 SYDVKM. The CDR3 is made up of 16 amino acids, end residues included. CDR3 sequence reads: CASSSLLLTGTGGFVI.

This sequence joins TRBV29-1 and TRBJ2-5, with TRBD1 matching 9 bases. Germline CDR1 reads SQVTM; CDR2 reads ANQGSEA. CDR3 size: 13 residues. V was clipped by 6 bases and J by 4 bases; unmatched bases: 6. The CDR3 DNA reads TGCAGCGTCTCCCGACAGGGGGGAGAGACCCAGTACTTC. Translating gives CSVSRQGGETQYF.

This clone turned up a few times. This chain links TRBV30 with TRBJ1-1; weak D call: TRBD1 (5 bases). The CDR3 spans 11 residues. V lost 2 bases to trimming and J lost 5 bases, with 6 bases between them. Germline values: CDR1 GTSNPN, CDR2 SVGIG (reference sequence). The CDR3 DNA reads TGTGCCTGGAGTCGACAGACTGAAGCTTTCTTT. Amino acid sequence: CAWSRQTEAFF.

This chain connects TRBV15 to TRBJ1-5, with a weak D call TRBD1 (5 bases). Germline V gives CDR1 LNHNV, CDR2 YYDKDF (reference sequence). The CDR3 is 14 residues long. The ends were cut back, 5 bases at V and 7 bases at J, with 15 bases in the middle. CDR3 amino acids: CATSRRQIGQPQHF. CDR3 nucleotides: TGTGCCACCAGCCGAAGACAGATTGGGCAGCCCCAGCATTTT.

This CDR3 is CAWDRGGLTYEQYF. The CDR3 DNA is TGTGCCTGGGACAGGGGAGGCCTAACCTACGAGCAGTACTTC. This chain joins TRBV19 and TRBJ2-7; 10 bases are shared with TRBD1. This CDR3 is built from 14 residues. The V gene end was trimmed by 11 bases and the J gene end by 2 bases; junction bases not matched to a gene: 9. Germline CDR1 LNHDA, CDR2 SQIVND (reference sequence).

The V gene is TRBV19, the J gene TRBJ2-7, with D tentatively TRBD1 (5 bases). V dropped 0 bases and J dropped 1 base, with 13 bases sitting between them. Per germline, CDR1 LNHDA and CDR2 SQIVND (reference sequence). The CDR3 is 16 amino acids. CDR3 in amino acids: CASSIDHRTSSYEQYF. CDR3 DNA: TGTGCCAGTAGTATAGATCATCGGACATCATCCTACGAGCAGTACTTC.